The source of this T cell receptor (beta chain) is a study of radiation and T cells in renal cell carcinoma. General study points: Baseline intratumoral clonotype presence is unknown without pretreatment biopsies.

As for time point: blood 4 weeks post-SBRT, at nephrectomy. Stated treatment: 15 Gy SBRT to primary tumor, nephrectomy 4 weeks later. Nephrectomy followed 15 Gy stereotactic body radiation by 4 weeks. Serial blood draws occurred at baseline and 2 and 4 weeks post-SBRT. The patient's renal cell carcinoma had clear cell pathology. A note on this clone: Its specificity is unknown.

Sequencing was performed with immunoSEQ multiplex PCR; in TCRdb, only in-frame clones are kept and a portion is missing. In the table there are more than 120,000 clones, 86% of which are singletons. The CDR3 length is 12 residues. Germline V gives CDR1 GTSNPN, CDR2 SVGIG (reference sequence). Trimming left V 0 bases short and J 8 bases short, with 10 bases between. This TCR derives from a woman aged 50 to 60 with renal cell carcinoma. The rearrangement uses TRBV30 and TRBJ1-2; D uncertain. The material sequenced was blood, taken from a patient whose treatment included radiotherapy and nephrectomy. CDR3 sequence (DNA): TGTGCCTGGAGTGTATCGAAGGACGGCTACACCTTC. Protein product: CAWSVSKDGYTF.